The clone carrying this T cell receptor beta chain occurred a few times. The antigen remains undetermined. These data originate in a study of blood T cells in healthy people across ages. Findings of the study overall: The lack of PBMC sorting stopped any conclusive naive versus antigen-experienced comparison. Observed TCR beta diversity showed a strong correlation with the percentage of naive T cells as measured by flow cytometry. CMV infection status of these donors was not known.

This CDR3 is built from 14 residues. With V trimmed by 6 bases and J by 5 bases, 7 bases remained unmatched. Germline V lookup: CDR1 MNHEY, CDR2 SVGAGI. PCR was performed a second time for about 7 to 11 cycles using a sample-barcoded 5' primer and a J-beta primer mix. The authors tagged each cDNA molecule using a template-switch adaptor with 12 random nucleotides. Each CDR3 protein gets one entry after TCRdb re-called the 5' RACE reads with MiXCR. The sample lists 1.8 million or so distinct CDR3 sequences, about two fifths seen once, with roughly 24% in the top ten. The source of this sequence is a human donor in good health. The sample comprised blood. V usage is TRBV6-5 and J usage is TRBJ1-1; 9 positions match TRBD1. The CDR3 DNA sequence: TGTGCCAGCAGGCTTACAGGGGGCGGGACTGAAGCTTTCTTT. This codes for CASRLTGGGTEAFF.